Listed here are 6 T cell receptor beta chains from one sample, sequenced in a study of CD4 T cells in relation to SARS-CoV-2 and coronaviruses. Only in-frame clones appear in the TCRdb table, and some are missing; sequencing was by immunoSEQ multiplex PCR. The sample consists of some 16,000 clones, about 82% of them appearing once. Before the COVID-19 pandemic, during about 2011-2019, CD4+ T cells were taken from unexposed donors. The cells were cultured for about 10 days before CD4+ T cells were isolated. Their antigens remain unidentified. The sequenced sample consisted of CD4+ T cells from PBMCs, cultured in vitro. The source is a human donor in good health.

The chain has TRBV6-1 and TRBJ2-1; D is uncertain. In germline, CDR1 is MNHNS, CDR2 SASEGT. Trimming pared 3 bases from V and 7 bases from J, leaving 7 bases between. The CDR3 loop spans 12 amino acids. CDR3 DNA sequence: TGTGCCAGCAGTGAGCTTGTGAATGAGCAGTTCTTC. Protein: CASSELVNEQFF.

V and J are TRBV6-5 and TRBJ1-1; D unresolved. This CDR3 has 12 residues. The germline CDR1 and CDR2 sequences are MNHEY and SVGAGI. Trimming took off 11 bases at V and 1 base at J, with 11 bases between the two ends. CDR3: CAGGPQNTEAFF. The CDR3 DNA sequence: TGTGCCGGCGGACCGCAGAACACTGAAGCTTTCTTT.

J is TRBJ1-1 and V is TRBV5-1; unclear D gene. V was pared by 1 base and J by 1 base, with 11 bases between. Looked up from germline, CDR1 is SGHRS and CDR2 is YFSETQ. The CDR3 consists of 15 residues. In nucleotides, the CDR3 is TGCGCCAGCAGCTTGAGGGTTCGGGAGAACACTGAAGCTTTCTTT. Translated: CASSLRVRENTEAFF. Drawing the rest from reference TRBV5-1 and TRBJ1-1, the complete variable domain is KAGVTQTPRYLIKTRGQQVTLSCSPISGHRSVSWYQQTPGQGLQFLFEYFSETQRNKGNFPGRFSGRQFSNSRSEMNVSTLELGDSALYLCASSLRVRENTEAFFGQGTRLTVV.

The rearrangement links TRBV10-3 to TRBJ1-1, with TRBD1 matching over 8 bases. J lost 6 bases, V lost 4 bases, and 10 bases had no gene match. Per germline, CDR1 ENHRY and CDR2 SYGVKD. The CDR3 has 15 residues. The CDR3 DNA follows: TGTGCCATCAGTGCAAACCTACAGGGGGGGGCTGAAGCTTTCTTT. This encodes CAISANLQGGAEAFF.

The chain joins TRBV9 to TRBJ2-3; D is ambiguous. CDR3 size: 13 residues. V was trimmed by 3 bases and J by 7 bases, leaving 12 bases between them. Germline assignment: CDR1 SGDLS and CDR2 YYNGEE. For the CDR3, the DNA is TGTGCCAGCAGCGCGGGTTTGTTAAATACGCAGTATTTT. The encoded protein is CASSAGLLNTQYF.

This chain uses TRBV2 with TRBJ1-5, with D maybe TRBD1 (6 bases). CDR3 length: 15 residues. Germline V gene data show CDR1 as SNHLY and CDR2 as FYNNEI. Between the trimmed V and J ends, which lost 6 bases and 0 bases, there was a span of 12 bases. This chain's CDR3 is CASRWTAYSNQPQHF. CDR3 coding DNA: TGTGCCAGCAGGTGGACAGCTTATAGCAATCAGCCCCAGCATTTT.